This T cell receptor beta chain was captured by sequencing in a study of human T cells and chemical hapten exposure (dated by TCRdb to the early 2020s). Study-wide context: For sensitization, 2% DPC in acetone was applied to a roughly 2 cm by roughly 2 cm area of upper inner arm skin. The patient cohort, mostly female, included alopecia areata with under or over 50% scalp involvement, alopecia totalis and alopecia universalis. Some 29 alopecia patients provided blood for TCR sequencing at one to four time points (pre-sensitization, 2, 6 and 24 weeks). Patient blood was sampled pre-sensitization (week 0) and at 2, 6 and about 24 weeks after DPC sensitization. Patch testing was done on the upper back using Finn chambers containing 0.01% DPC, and results were scored after 6 days according to International Contact Dermatitis Research Group standards. In alopecia patients, the study followed how the peripheral blood TCR repertoire changed in vivo over primary and secondary sensitization to diphenylcyclopropenone (DPC), a hapten. Libraries were pooled for sequencing, and variation in per-sample TCR yields was attributed mainly to small differences in library volumes within the pool. Throughout the study period of roughly five months, patients also received therapeutic DPC doses to the scalp every week. Overall study results and their limits: After repeated subsampling, the strength of the expansion versus patch-test correlation and the threshold at which it became significant changed. No change with DPC sensitization was found in the number of TCRs above 1 in 1000 frequency, and no evidence of global repertoire structure alterations was found. Because every patient had alopecia, a presumed autoimmune disease, the patients' immune response might differ from that of healthy individuals. Compared with pre-sensitization or healthy control sets, expanded TCRs formed significantly more large CDR3 similarity clusters, which is consistent with antigen-driven responses. Patch test score correlated positively with the number of PT1 expanded TCRs, reaching significance at thresholds 8, 16 and 32 but not at 4.

The CDR3 spans 13 residues, from the cysteine through the phenylalanine. Of all the DNA, just the CDR3 is kept, 39 bases in frame from base 1. CDR1 and CDR2, per the germline V gene (reference sequence), are SEHNR and FQNEAQ. V ends up 5 bases short and J 4 bases short, with an unmatched junction base count of 2. The sample's time point label, in plain terms: patch test 2, 6 weeks after DPC sensitization. The treatment or condition label for this specimen denotes: therapeutic diphenylcyclopropenone sensitization with weekly scalp DPC. At each patch-test visit, blood was drawn before the patch test was applied. Patients were considered eligible if aged 18 to 70, diagnosed with alopecia and deemed suitable for DPC therapy, and patients were excluded if pregnant. Total RNA was extracted from unfractionated whole blood that had been collected in Tempus Blood RNA tubes. Library method: RACE. The sequencing machine was a NextSeq 500. During library preparation, unique molecular identifiers were attached to individual cDNA molecules so that TCRs could be counted quantitatively and reproducibly. Each blood RNA sample was used to sequence both TCR alpha and TCR beta chains. On the authors' methods: The median number of TCRs per sample was 90,000 to 100,000, ranging from roughly 20,000 to 700,000. The Decombinator software suite was used to annotate the V, J and CDR3 of the TCR reads. Every sample was subsampled to the same number of TCRs (28,000) for the PS versus PT1 abundance plots. TCRs were defined as expanded if absent before sensitization and observed at least eight times at the 2-week time point. The public sequencing data were trimmed at Q25 with fastp and processed into clonotypes with MiXCR by TCRdb, which kept only in-frame beta chains. Every distinct CDR3 protein forms one entry, paired with its most common genes and DNA. The V and J calls reflect TCRdb's pipeline rather than the authors' work. The sample table contains about 100,000 distinct CDR3 sequences; only one count was recorded for 9.5% to 12% of them. The ten biggest clones cover approximately 3.3% of the sample.

This clonotype was found many times. The clone's antigen remains unknown. No qualities accompany the bases; no much larger clone lies one base away. This clonotype originated in a woman aged 40-49 years with alopecia areata. Some clones in this sample may be carry-over from other donors' samples. The chain joins TRBV7-9 to TRBJ1-1; 9 of the junction bases match TRBD1. The starting material was whole blood, obtained in connection with sensitization to the hapten diphenylcyclopropenone (DPC). The bases read TGTGCCAGCAGCAGGGACAGGGCCACTGAAGCTTTCTTT. The encoded protein is CASSRDRATEAFF.